The table lists the clone carrying this T cell receptor beta chain with a few counts. Its antigen is currently unknown. This sample is drawn from a study of T-cell memory formation after mild COVID-19. Regarding the study as a whole: Balance between CD4 and CD8 was seen in clones contracting day 15 to 85, and a CD4+ lean was seen in later expanders. Clonal second-wave expansions that peaked on day 37 had unconfirmed SARS-CoV-2 specificity.

Trimming cost V 0 bases and J 1 base, with 12 bases left between them. Germline lookup yields CDR1 MGHRA and CDR2 YSYEKL. This CDR3 spans 16 amino acids. Barcoded TCR alpha and TCR beta cDNA libraries with UMIs came from 5'RACE using constant-segment primers. In TCRdb, the 5' RACE reads were re-called with MiXCR into one record per CDR3 protein. The table records 150,000 to 200,000 distinct CDR3 sequences, 15% to 20% of them present only once. V is TRBV4-1 and J is TRBJ2-5; the D gene could be TRBD1 or TRBD2 (5 bases each). The sample taken for sequencing was PBMCs or a T cell subset sorted from them (not recorded which). The TCR comes from an adult woman who had mild COVID-19 (a few samples of this study predate the infection). Cell type and time point are not known. CDR3 nucleotide sequence: TGCGCCAGCAGCCAAGATAGCCGAGGGGCCCAAGAGACCCAGTACTTC. Its protein is CASSQDSRGAQETQYF.